This section outlines one TCR beta chain sequence together with its context. Its specificity is unknown. These data belong to a study of vaccination effects on CD4 cells after COVID-19. Study details: The cohort was immunized with two doses of either the BNT162b2 or mRNA-1273 vaccine. Broader study findings: Limitations: small convalescent group and missing early post-infection timepoints.

CDR3 size: 13 residues. CDR1 is KGHSH and CDR2 is LQKENI in the germline V gene. The V end was cut by 1 base, the J end by 7 bases, with 10 bases between. TCRdb's table, derived via immunoSEQ multiplex PCR, lists solely in-frame clones and lacks some. The data hold tens of thousands of clones, with about 78% observed a single time. Before any sequencing was done, the ViraFEST assay used viral peptide pools to expand antigen-specific CD4+ T cells. Following culture for about ten days, CD4+ T cells were isolated. Having tested negative for nucleocapsid antibodies, the vaccine recipients showed no prior SARS-CoV-2 infection. Cultivation was performed at more than 1.5 million PBMC per well with 10 IU/ml IL-2 and 9.5 to 10 ug/ml peptides added. Replacing half the medium with IL-2 medium was done on days 3 and 7.

The sample in question was CD4+ T cells from PBMCs cultured with SARS-CoV-2 spike peptides, obtained before COVID-19 vaccination. The chain uses TRBV18 and TRBJ1-1; D gene unclear. The receptor's source is a human donor who received a COVID-19 vaccine. The CDR3 spells CASSPRSDGEAFF. The DNA of the CDR3 is TGTGCCAGCTCACCACGCTCCGACGGTGAAGCTTTCTTT.